The rows below give T cell receptor beta chains drawn from one sample of a study of T cell responses to AZD1222 COVID-19 vaccine. Sequencing was performed with immunoSEQ multiplex PCR; in TCRdb, only in-frame clones are kept and a portion is missing. Altogether tens of thousands of clones are present, 90% being singletons, with the ten largest covering about 3.5%. Sequenced material: peripheral blood, taken 28 days after the second AZD1222 dose. These receptors came from an adult who received the AZD1222 COVID-19 vaccine. Both conserved end residues are part of each CDR3. A D gene is named only where the DNA matches it firmly.

J gene | D gene | V gene | CDR3 protein
TRBJ2-7 | . | TRBV7-6 | CASSLGHSSSYEQYF
TRBJ1-2 | . | TRBV13 | CASSTHRDGYTF
TRBJ2-7 | . | TRBV30 | CAWTQTGVGEQYF
TRBJ1-5 | . | TRBV24-1 | CATKGRGASNQPQHF
TRBJ2-4 | . | TRBV18 | CASSRDPTAKNIQYF
TRBJ1-2 | TRBD1 | TRBV3-1/TRBV3-2 | CASSQDRESAGYTF
TRBJ2-3 | TRBD2 | TRBV9 | CASSVLAGDAADTQYF
TRBJ2-7 | TRBD1 | TRBV7-3 | CASSYGTGASYEQYF
TRBJ1-2 | . | TRBV28 | CASTSASYGYTF
TRBJ1-2 | TRBD1 | TRBV5-5 | CASSWDSLVYGYTF
TRBJ1-3 | . | TRBV5-1 | CASSLEPGLGNTIYF
TRBJ2-5 | TRBD1 | TRBV11-3 | CASSLRTGGETQYF
TRBJ2-7 | . | TRBV6-1 | CASKNIQGLDEQYF
TRBJ1-4 | . | TRBV24-1 | CATKGAENEKLFF
TRBJ1-5 | . | TRBV5-1 | CASSTETGPQHF
TRBJ2-3 | . | TRBV19 | CASSSWTSPTSTDTQYF
TRBJ1-4 | . | TRBV19 | CASRGAGPPNEKLFF
TRBJ2-1 | TRBD2 | TRBV7-6 | CASSLAGRAGGEQFF
TRBJ1-2 | . | TRBV7-9 | CASSLTGGAGGGYTF
TRBJ2-3 | . | TRBV7-2 | CASSFPQLDTQYF
TRBJ1-2 | TRBD1 | TRBV12-3/TRBV12-4 | CASSFGQGDGYTF
TRBJ2-2 | . | TRBV29-1 | CRRIWKTGELFF
TRBJ2-6 | TRBD1 | TRBV28 | CASSSLRQGENVLTF
TRBJ2-2 | . | TRBV11-2 | CASSSGLMNTGELFF
TRBJ1-2 | TRBD1 | TRBV9 | CASSVDGGQGAGYTF
TRBJ2-7 | TRBD1 | TRBV27 | CASSLGGTAGEQYF
TRBJ1-1 | TRBD1 | TRBV6-5 | CASSYGQGGTEAFF
TRBJ1-6 | . | TRBV7-9 | CASSSPTDPNSPLHF
TRBJ2-2 | . | TRBV11-3 | CASSLQGGELFF
TRBJ2-7 | . | TRBV30 | CAWRRVLSYEQYF
TRBJ2-1 | . | TRBV20-1 | CSARTGYEQFF
TRBJ1-4 | . | TRBV4-3 | CASSQVGQLLNEKLFF
TRBJ1-5 | . | TRBV29-1 | CSVSGPFPHSNQPQHF
TRBJ1-5 | TRBD1 | TRBV6-5 | CASSTTGGAGQPQHF
TRBJ1-2 | . | TRBV5-5 | CASSLEPANYGYTF
TRBJ1-3 | . | TRBV5-1 | CASSLVLGSGNTIYF
TRBJ1-4 | TRBD1 | TRBV9 | CASSTSGQDEKLFF
TRBJ1-2 | . | TRBV7-8 | CASSLGQQGGYTF
TRBJ2-2 | . | TRBV12-3/TRBV12-4 | CASSWVGELFF
TRBJ1-1 | . | TRBV6-5 | CASRSVVGGSEAFF
TRBJ1-4 | . | TRBV4-1 | CASRREDRGGEKLFF
TRBJ1-6 | . | TRBV19 | CASRGRTGNSPLHF
TRBJ1-2 | . | TRBV20-1 | CSGPTGTF
TRBJ2-4 | . | TRBV19 | CASSIDRLLAKNIQYF
TRBJ1-1 | TRBD1 | TRBV18 | CASSRDRTEAFF
TRBJ2-1 | TRBD1 | TRBV6-2/TRBV6-3 | CASSYGQVPEQFF
TRBJ2-3 | . | TRBV27 | CASGRGREADTQYF
TRBJ1-3 | TRBD1 | TRBV9 | CASSVRGTGGNTIYF
TRBJ1-2 | . | TRBV2 | CASRPPGGSGYTF
TRBJ2-3 | . | TRBV5-1 | CASSLSDITDTQYF
TRBJ1-3 | TRBD1 | TRBV4-2 | CASSQAGQGTGTIYF
TRBJ2-6 | TRBD2 | TRBV5-1 | CASSREGSAGANVLTF
TRBJ1-2 | . | TRBV9 | CASSVSRGTRYGYTF